The clone carrying this TCR beta chain was observed many times. Its specificity is not known. The data belong to a study of T-cell reconstitution after alpha-beta-depleted transplantation in children. Study-wide findings and caveats: Hyperexpanded clones declined; after one year, newly produced T cells mostly supplied diversity. Expanded graft clones, several hundred of them, were reportedly the source of alpha-beta T cells about two months after transplant.

This CDR3 is 12 amino acids long. Germline-derived CDR1 and CDR2 are SGHDT and YYEEEE. The V end was cut by 0 bases, the J end by 8 bases, with 8 bases between. It was with unique molecular identifiers that the TCRbeta library was prepared. TCRdb called the PCR reads again in MiXCR, with one record for every CDR3 protein. This sample has approximately 170,000 distinct CDR3 sequences, with approximately 12% found just once. The material was PBMCs, obtained before TCRalphabeta/CD19-depleted stem cell transplant. This chain connects TRBV5-6 to TRBJ1-2; D is uncertain. The clonotype comes from a boy between 2 and 10 years old with acute myeloid leukemia, due to receive a stem cell transplant. CDR3 DNA sequence: TGTGCCAGCAGCTTGGAGGAAGAAGGCTACACCTTC. Translating it yields CASSLEEEGYTF.